In this sample, the clone carrying this T cell receptor beta chain turned up a few times. Its antigen remains unidentified. This record comes from a study of blood T cells in healthy people across ages. Study conclusions and caveats: There were more naive CD4+ cells and higher diversity in long-lived donors than in aged donors. Significant beta diversity loss was already apparent by age roughly 38, declining roughly linearly.

Each of the donors had roughly 9.7 milliliters of peripheral blood drawn into EDTA-treated Vacutainer tubes. Isolation of PBMCs gave at least 7 million cells per sample. Next came a second PCR, run for about 7 to 12 cycles, which used a sample-barcoded 5' primer along with a J-beta primer mix. One entry per CDR3 protein, called by TCRdb with MiXCR from the 5' RACE reads. The table shows over 600,000 distinct CDR3 sequences, with around 38% occurring only once. Per the germline V gene, CDR1 is ENHRY and CDR2 is SYGVKD. Trimming took 2 bases from V and 0 from J, leaving 17 bases between them. The CDR3 loop spans 17 amino acids.

The sequence came from a man aged 80 or over in good health. This sequence joins TRBV10-3 and TRBJ2-7, with D perhaps matching TRBD1 or TRBD2 (6 bases each). Sequences were obtained from blood. DNA of the CDR3: TGTGCCATCAGTGAGGGACGCGGGACACTTGTCTCCTACGAGCAGTACTTC. Translating it yields CAISEGRGTLVSYEQYF.